This T cell receptor (beta chain) was found in a study of blood T cell repertoires in COVID-19. After removal of 4 bases from V and 0 bases from J, the junction contained 11 bases not matched to a gene. In germline, CDR1 is LGHDT, CDR2 YNNKEL (reference sequence). The CDR3 has 17 amino acids. Authors' data handling: Estimation of nucleated cell counts relied on the amplification of reference gene primers. The protocol was immunoSEQ multiplex PCR, while the TCRdb copy is restricted to in-frame clones and leaves out a portion. The V and J calls and clone size were taken over from that table, and D and trimming were inferred from the DNA. The data hold more than 250,000 clones, with 88% observed a single time.

Material for sequencing was peripheral blood. This sequence joins TRBV3-1 (or the pseudogene TRBV3-2) and TRBJ1-1; 7 bases line up with TRBD1. The sequence was collected from a human donor in a cohort sampled during active COVID-19. DNA for the CDR3: TGTGCCAGCAGCCCGGGGACAGCCGGACATATGAACACTGAAGCTTTCTTT. Protein sequence: CASSPGTAGHMNTEAFF.